These T cell receptor beta chains were read from a single sample in a study of T cell responses to AZD1222 COVID-19 vaccine. Only in-frame clones appear in the TCRdb table, and some are missing; sequencing was by immunoSEQ multiplex PCR. This table holds 85,000 to 130,000 clones, approximately 86% found once. The sample here was peripheral blood, taken 28 days after the second dose of the MenACWY control vaccine. The receptors shown here come from an adult who received the MenACWY meningococcal vaccine as a control. Each CDR3 is given with its conserved first and last residue. A D gene is named only where the DNA matches it firmly. Part of the rows lack a size; the others show once, few, many or a class for expanded clones.

v_call	clone_size	j_call	d_call	cdr3_nt	cdr3_aa
TRBV28	.	TRBJ1-1	TRBD1	TGTGCCAGCAGTTTAGGAGGGGGCATCTTTTCTGAAGCTTTCTTT	CASSLGGGIFSEAFF
TRBV24-1	.	TRBJ2-3	TRBD1	TGTGCCACCACCAGGACAGGAAACACAGATACGCAGTATTTT	CATTRTGNTDTQYF
TRBV7-9	.	TRBJ1-6	.	TGTGCCAGCAGCTTCGCCAGGAGTAATTCACCCCTCCACTTT	CASSFARSNSPLHF
TRBV19	once	TRBJ2-1	TRBD1	TGTGCCAGTAGTATAGGACAGGGTCGGGGTGAGCAGTTCTTC	CASSIGQGRGEQFF
TRBV2	once	TRBJ1-5	.	TGTGCCAGCAGTGACCAGGGCGGCAATCAGCCCCAGCATTTT	CASSDQGGNQPQHF
TRBV9	.	TRBJ1-5	.	TGTGCCAGCAGCCCCAATAGCAATCAGCCCCAGCATTTT	CASSPNSNQPQHF
TRBV28	.	TRBJ1-2	.	TGTGCCAGCACCTCCGGCGGGGTAGGCGGCTACACCTTC	CASTSGGVGGYTF
TRBV12-3/TRBV12-4	.	TRBJ1-2	.	TGTGCCAGCAGTTCCCGCGGGGATGTCGGCTACACCTTC	CASSSRGDVGYTF
TRBV19	.	TRBJ1-2	.	TGTGCCACCCACAGGGATTGGAGGGATGGCTACACCTTC	CATHRDWRDGYTF
TRBV5-1	.	TRBJ1-4	.	TGCGCCAGCAGCCCTCCGACGGGTACAGTTAATGAAAAACTGTTTTTT	CASSPPTGTVNEKLFF
TRBV5-1	.	TRBJ2-5	.	TGCGCCAGCAACGCAGGGGACGGAGAGACCCAGTACTTC	CASNAGDGETQYF
TRBV12-3/TRBV12-4	.	TRBJ2-2	.	TGTGCCAGCAGTGGGGACGCCCCGGGGGAGCTGTTTTTT	CASSGDAPGELFF
TRBV5-1	.	TRBJ1-4	.	TGCGCCAGCAGCCAGCCAGGACGGAATTTAGAACTGTTTTTT	CASSQPGRNLELFF
TRBV7-2	once	TRBJ1-2	TRBD1	TGTGCCAGCAGTACCGGGACAGGGAACTATGGCTACACCTTC	CASSTGTGNYGYTF
TRBV6-4	.	TRBJ1-5	TRBD1	TGTGCCAGCAGTGCCCAGGGGGGGAGCAATCAGCCCCAGCATTTT	CASSAQGGSNQPQHF
TRBV4-2	.	TRBJ2-1	TRBD2	TGTGCCAGCAGCCCGACCCATTCGGGGGGGCCGGATCGGTCCTACAATGAGCAGTTCTTC	CASSPTHSGGPDRSYNEQFF
TRBV5-4	.	TRBJ1-2	.	TGTGCCAGCAGCTTGGTACCTCGGGATATTTTTAACTATGGCTACACCTTC	CASSLVPRDIFNYGYTF
TRBV28	.	TRBJ1-1	.	TGTGCCAGTGAACCTTGGGGGCAAACTGAAGCTTTCTTT	CASEPWGQTEAFF
TRBV3-1/TRBV3-2	.	TRBJ2-7	TRBD2	TGTGCCAGCAGCCAAGGGGGGGGAGGCAGGTACGAGCAGTACTTC	CASSQGGGGRYEQYF
TRBV9	.	TRBJ2-1	.	TGTGCCAGCAGCGTAGACCAGGGCGGCAACAATGAGCAGTTCTTC	CASSVDQGGNNEQFF
TRBV6-5	.	TRBJ2-7	.	TGTGCCAGCAGCTTCAGGGGTTACGAGCAGTACTTC	CASSFRGYEQYF
TRBV19	.	TRBJ2-3	TRBD2	TGTGCCAGTAGTATGGTTGCGGGGGGGTCAACAGATACGCAGTATTTT	CASSMVAGGSTDTQYF
TRBV11-3	.	TRBJ1-2	.	TGTGCCAGCAGCCAACAGGGCCGGGGCTACACCTTC	CASSQQGRGYTF
TRBV14	.	TRBJ1-3	.	TGTGCCAGCAGCCGGGTCTCCGGGACCAGAGGAAACACCATATATTTT	CASSRVSGTRGNTIYF
TRBV5-4	.	TRBJ2-7	.	TGTGCCAGCAGCGTCCTGACAGGTGCAAAGTACTTC	CASSVLTGAKYF
TRBV6-6	.	TRBJ2-7	.	TGTGCCAGCAGTACCCCGGGGCAGGGACGCTACGAGCAGTACTTC	CASSTPGQGRYEQYF
TRBV3-1/TRBV3-2	.	TRBJ1-2	.	TGTGCCAGCAGCCAAGATTTAAAAGGGCGCCTGGCTGGCTACACCTTC	CASSQDLKGRLAGYTF
TRBV6-2/TRBV6-3	.	TRBJ2-7	TRBD1	TGTGCCAGCAGTGCCTTTGGACAGGGGACCTACGAGCAGTACTTC	CASSAFGQGTYEQYF